Listed here are 9 T cell receptor beta chains from one sample, sequenced in a study of OX40 agonist ivuxolimab in advanced cancers. The repertoire was sequenced with immunoSEQ multiplex PCR; TCRdb's copy has only in-frame clones and lacks some. The table shows about 20,000 clones, with roughly 85% occurring only once. The material was CD4+ or CD8+ T cells sorted from blood, obtained in a trial of the OX40 agonist ivuxolimab. The receptors derive from an adult with an advanced solid tumor such as melanoma, head and neck, liver or kidney cancer.

This sequence joins TRBV6-5 and TRBJ2-3, with a possible D match to TRBD1 (6 bases). CDR3 length equals 15 residues. Trimming removed 10 bases at V and 0 bases at J, with 17 bases between. Germline V gives CDR1 MNHEY, CDR2 SVGAGI. For the CDR3, the DNA is TGTGCCACCACCCAGGGACATTTTAGCACAGATACGCAGTATTTT. It translates to CATTQGHFSTDTQYF.

V and J are TRBV27 and TRBJ2-2; D might be TRBD2 (7 bases). CDR1 is MNHEY and CDR2 is SMNVEV in the germline V gene (reference sequence). The length of the CDR3 is 18 residues. V was pared by 3 bases and J by 4 bases, with 21 bases between. CDR3 loop: CASSFSPWEGEATGELFF. The CDR3 DNA is TGTGCCAGCAGTTTTTCACCCTGGGAGGGGGAGGCCACCGGGGAGCTGTTTTTT.

The chain carries TRBV4-1 and TRBJ2-7; D tentatively fits TRBD1 or TRBD2 (5 bases each). Per the germline V gene, CDR1 is MGHRA and CDR2 is YSYEKL. This CDR3 is 15 amino acids long. V shed 4 bases and J shed 1 base, with 14 bases lying between them. The CDR3 nucleotides read TGCGCCAGCAGCCTGACGAGGGGTGGGTCCTACGAGCAGTACTTC. This codes for CASSLTRGGSYEQYF.

V is TRBV7-9 and J is TRBJ2-5, with 9 nucleotides matching TRBD2. Germline CDR1 and CDR2: SEHNR and FQNEAQ (reference sequence). CDR3 length: 16 amino acids. V lost 5 bases, J lost 1 base, and 8 bases stayed unmatched. The CDR3 region is CASSPGQTSGQETQYF. For the CDR3, the DNA is TGTGCCAGCAGCCCGGGGCAGACTAGCGGCCAAGAGACCCAGTACTTC.

The chain combines TRBV13 with TRBJ2-1; the match to TRBD2 covers 11 bases. This CDR3 region has 15 residues. The V and J ends lost 5 bases and 7 bases, in that order; junction bases with no gene match: 7. The germline V gene has CDR1 PRHDT and CDR2 FYEKMQ (reference sequence). The CDR3 DNA is TGTGCCAGCAGCCAGGGACTAGCGGAAGGGAATGAGCAGTTCTTC. Protein: CASSQGLAEGNEQFF.

The rearrangement joins TRBV5-6 to TRBJ2-7, with D perhaps TRBD1 (6 bases). This CDR3 has 15 residues. The germline V gene has CDR1 SGHDT and CDR2 YYEEEE. Trimming removed 0 bases from V and 5 bases from J, with 15 bases in between. Written as DNA, the CDR3 is TGTGCCAGCAGCTTGGATCCAGGGGCCGGAGACGAGCAGTACTTC. It encodes CASSLDPGAGDEQYF. Full variable domain (missing parts from reference TRBV5-6 and TRBJ2-7): DAGVTQSPTHLIKTRGQQVTLRCSPKSGHDTVSWYQQALGQGPQFIFQYYEEEERQRGNFPDRFSGHQFPNYSSELNVNALLLGDSALYLCASSLDPGAGDEQYFGPGTRLTVT.

This clone turned up a few times. The chain is built from TRBV9 and TRBJ1-1, with TRBD1 matching over 9 bases. This CDR3 region has 17 residues. J lost 3 bases, V lost 3 bases, and 12 bases had no gene match. Germline V gives CDR1 SGDLS, CDR2 YYNGEE. The CDR3 region is CASSAPRTGADHTEAFF. In nucleotides, the CDR3 is TGTGCCAGCAGCGCCCCGAGGACAGGGGCGGACCACACTGAAGCTTTCTTT.

This rearrangement joins TRBV7-6 to TRBJ2-2; D gene uncertain. The CDR3 spans 15 residues. Germline loops: CDR1 SGHVS, CDR2 FNYEAQ. The V gene lost 2 bases and the J gene lost 7 bases, with 14 bases spanning the gap. In nucleotides, the CDR3 is TGTGCCAGCAGCTTATCGGGCGACCCAGGCGGGGAGCTGTTTTTT. Its protein product is CASSLSGDPGGELFF. Supplemented by reference TRBV7-6 and TRBJ2-2, the full variable domain reads GAGVSQSPRYKVTKRGQDVALRCDPISGHVSLYWYRQALGQGPEFLTYFNYEAQQDKSGLPNDRFSAERPEGSISTLTIQRTEQRDSAMYRCASSLSGDPGGELFFGEGSRLTVL.

Only a few counts were recorded for this clone. The chain joins TRBV9 to TRBJ2-1; D possibly corresponds to TRBD1 (5 bases). From germline, CDR1 is SGDLS and CDR2 YYNGEE. Trimming shortened V by 1 base and J by 0 bases, and 17 bases separated the two germline ends. The CDR3 spans 18 residues. The CDR3 region has the DNA TGTGCCAGCAGCGTACCGCGGACACCTACGAGCTCCTACAATGAGCAGTTCTTC. It yields the protein CASSVPRTPTSSYNEQFF.